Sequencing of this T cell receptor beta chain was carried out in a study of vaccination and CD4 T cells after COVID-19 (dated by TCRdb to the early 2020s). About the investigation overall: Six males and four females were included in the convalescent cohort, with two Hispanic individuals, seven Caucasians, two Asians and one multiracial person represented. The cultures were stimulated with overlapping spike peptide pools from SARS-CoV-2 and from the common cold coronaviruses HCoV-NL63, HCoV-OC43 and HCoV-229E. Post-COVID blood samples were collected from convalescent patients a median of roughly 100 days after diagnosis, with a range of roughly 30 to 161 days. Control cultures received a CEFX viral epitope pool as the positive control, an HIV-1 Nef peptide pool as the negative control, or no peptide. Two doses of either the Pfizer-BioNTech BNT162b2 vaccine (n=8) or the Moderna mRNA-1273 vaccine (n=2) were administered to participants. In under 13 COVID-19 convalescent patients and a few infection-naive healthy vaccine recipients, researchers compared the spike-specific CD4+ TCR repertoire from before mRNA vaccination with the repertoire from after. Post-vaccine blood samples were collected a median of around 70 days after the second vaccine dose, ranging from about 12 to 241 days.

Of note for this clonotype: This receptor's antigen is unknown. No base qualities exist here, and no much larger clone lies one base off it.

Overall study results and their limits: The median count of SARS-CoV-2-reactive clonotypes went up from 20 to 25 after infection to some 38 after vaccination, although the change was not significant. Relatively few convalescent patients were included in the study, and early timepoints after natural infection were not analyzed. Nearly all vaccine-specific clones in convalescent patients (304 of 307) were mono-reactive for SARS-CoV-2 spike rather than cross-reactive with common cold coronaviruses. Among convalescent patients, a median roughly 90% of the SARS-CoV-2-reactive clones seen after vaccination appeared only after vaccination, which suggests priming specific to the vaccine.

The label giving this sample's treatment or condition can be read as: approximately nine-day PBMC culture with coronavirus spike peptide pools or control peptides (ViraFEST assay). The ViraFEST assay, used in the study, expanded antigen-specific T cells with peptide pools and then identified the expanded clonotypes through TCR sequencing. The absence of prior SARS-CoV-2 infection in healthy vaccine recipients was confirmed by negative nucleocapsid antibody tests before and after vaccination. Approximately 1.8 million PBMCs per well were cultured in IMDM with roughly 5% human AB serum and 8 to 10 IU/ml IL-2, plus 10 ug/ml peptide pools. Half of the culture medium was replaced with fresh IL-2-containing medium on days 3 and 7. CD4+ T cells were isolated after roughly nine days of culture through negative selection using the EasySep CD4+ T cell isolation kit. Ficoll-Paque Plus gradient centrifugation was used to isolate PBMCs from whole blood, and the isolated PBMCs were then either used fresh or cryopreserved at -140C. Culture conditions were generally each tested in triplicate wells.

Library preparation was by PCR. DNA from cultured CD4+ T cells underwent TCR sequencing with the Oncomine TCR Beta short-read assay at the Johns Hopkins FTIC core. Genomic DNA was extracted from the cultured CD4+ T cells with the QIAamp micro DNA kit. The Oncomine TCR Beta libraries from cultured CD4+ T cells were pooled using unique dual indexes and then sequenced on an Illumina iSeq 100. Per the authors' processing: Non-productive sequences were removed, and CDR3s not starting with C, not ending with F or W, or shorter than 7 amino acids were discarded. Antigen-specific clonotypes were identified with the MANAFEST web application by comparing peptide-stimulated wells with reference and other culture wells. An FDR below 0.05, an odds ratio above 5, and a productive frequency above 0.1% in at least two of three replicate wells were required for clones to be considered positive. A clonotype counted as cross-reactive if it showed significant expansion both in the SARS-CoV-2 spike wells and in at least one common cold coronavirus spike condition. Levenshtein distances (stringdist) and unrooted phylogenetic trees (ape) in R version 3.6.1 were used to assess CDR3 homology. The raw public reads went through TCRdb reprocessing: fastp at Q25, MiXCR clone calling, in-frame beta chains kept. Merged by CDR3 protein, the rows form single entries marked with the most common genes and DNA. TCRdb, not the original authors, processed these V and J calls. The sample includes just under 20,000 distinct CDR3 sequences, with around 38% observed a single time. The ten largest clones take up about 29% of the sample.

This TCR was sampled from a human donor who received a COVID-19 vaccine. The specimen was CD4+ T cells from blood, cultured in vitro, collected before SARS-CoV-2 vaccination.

The DNA sequence is as follows: TGCGCCAGCAGGCCGACCGGAGGGAGCAATCAGCCCCAGCATTTT. The encoded protein is CASRPTGGSNQPQHF. The sequence joins TRBV5-1 to TRBJ1-5, with the identity of the D gene unclear. The trim is 5 bases for V and 1 base for J, with a gap of 13 bases between the germline ends. The cysteine opens and the phenylalanine closes a CDR3 of 15 amino acids. The kept DNA is CDR3 alone, 45 bases in frame from the first base. The CDR1 and CDR2 encoded by the germline V gene are SGHRS and YFSETQ.